The rows below give T cell receptor beta chains drawn from one sample of a study of spatial heterogeneity in lung cancer. TCRdb reprocessed the 5' RACE reads with MiXCR, giving one entry per CDR3 protein. The profile covers some 47,000 distinct CDR3 sequences, with about 7.4% appearing a single time and roughly an eighth taken by the ten largest. The source was PBMCs, collected at surgery. The receptors shown here come from a female donor with early-stage non-small cell lung cancer. Each CDR3 is given with its conserved first and last residue. A D gene is named only where the DNA matches it firmly. Some rows mark clone size as missing; the rest say once, few, many or name a class of expanded clone.

j_gene | d_gene | v_gene | abundance | CDR3nt | CDR3aa
TRBJ2-6 | . | TRBV5-1 | . | TGCGCCAGCAGCTCTTCGGGACAACTCTTCCCTGGGGCCAACGTCCTGACTTTC | CASSSSGQLFPGANVLTF
TRBJ2-1 | . | TRBV12-3/TRBV12-4 | few | TGTGCCAGCAGACTTAGCGGCAATGAGCAGTTCTTC | CASRLSGNEQFF
TRBJ2-2 | TRBD1 | TRBV30 | many | TGTGCCTGGAGTGTACGGGACAGGTCATTCACCGGGGAGCTGTTTTTT | CAWSVRDRSFTGELFF
TRBJ1-2 | . | TRBV19 | few | TGTGCCAGTAGTTTGGCAAACAATAACTATGGCTACACCTTC | CASSLANNNYGYTF
TRBJ1-2 | . | TRBV24-1 | . | TGTGCCACCAGTGGGATTTATGCTGGCTACACCTTC | CATSGIYAGYTF
TRBJ2-2 | . | TRBV7-2 | many | TGTGCCAGCAGCTTAGTCAGGTTTTCGGCGCTATCTAACACCGGGGAGCTGTTTTTT | CASSLVRFSALSNTGELFF
TRBJ2-6 | . | TRBV7-9 | few | TGTGCCAGTATGAAAACAGGGTCCGGGGCCAACGTCCTGACTTTC | CASMKTGSGANVLTF
TRBJ2-1 | . | TRBV5-1 | few | TGCGCCAGCAGCCCCCCTAGGGCGGAGGTTGGGTCCTACAATGAGCAGTTCTTC | CASSPPRAEVGSYNEQFF
TRBJ2-1 | TRBD1 | TRBV20-1 | . | TGCAGTGCTGACAGGGGAACCTACAATGAGCAGTTCTTC | CSADRGTYNEQFF
TRBJ2-7 | . | TRBV9 | many | TGTGCCAGCAGCGCCCACAGGGAAGGCGAGCAGTACTTC | CASSAHREGEQYF
TRBJ1-4 | TRBD1 | TRBV10-2 | many | TGCGCCAGCAGACAGGGGCGGAGGGGAAAACTGTTTTTT | CASRQGRRGKLFF
TRBJ2-3 | TRBD1 | TRBV5-1 | few | TGCGCCAGCAGCTCGGGACAGGGGGCACCCGATACGCAGTATTTT | CASSSGQGAPDTQYF
TRBJ1-4 | . | TRBV29-1 | . | TGCAGCGGGGGACACTCGAGGGGTGAAAAACTGTTTTTT | CSGGHSRGEKLFF
TRBJ2-5 | . | TRBV5-8 | . | TGTGCCAGCAGCTTGAGGTACCAAGAGACCCAGTACTTC | CASSLRYQETQYF
TRBJ2-1 | TRBD1 | TRBV19 | . | TGTGCCAGTAGTATCTTGGCCGGGACAGCCGGCAATGAGCAGTTCTTC | CASSILAGTAGNEQFF
TRBJ2-7 | TRBD2 | TRBV9 | many | TGTGCCAGCAGCGGCGGGACTAGCCTTACCGAGCAGTACTTC | CASSGGTSLTEQYF
TRBJ1-2 | . | TRBV12-3/TRBV12-4 | many | TGTGCCAGCACCGTTGGGAGCTATGGCTACACCTTC | CASTVGSYGYTF